The table lists the clone carrying this TCR beta chain with a few counts. The data belong to a study of blood T cell repertoires in COVID-19. Whole-study context: In each case, the material was cDNA or gDNA derived from T cells, B-cell-depleted T cells, or PBMCs.

This CDR3 has 15 amino acids. Germline V gene sequence: CDR1 SGHNT, CDR2 YENEEA. Trimming pared 2 bases from V and 1 base from J, leaving 9 bases between. Original handling: It was from reference gene primer amplification that nucleated cell counts were estimated. Produced via immunoSEQ multiplex PCR; TCRdb's table is partial and in-frame only. V, J and clone size derive from that table, while D and trimming were established from the DNA sequence. The sample has around 250,000 clones; roughly 84% are singletons. The chain joins TRBV11-3 to TRBJ2-1, with a possible D match to TRBD2 (7 bases). Material for sequencing was peripheral blood. This clonotype originated in a woman between 40 and 55 years old who had recovered from COVID-19. The CDR3: CASSLRGASYNEQFF. The CDR3 DNA is TGTGCCAGCAGCTTACGGGGGGCGTCCTACAATGAGCAGTTCTTC.